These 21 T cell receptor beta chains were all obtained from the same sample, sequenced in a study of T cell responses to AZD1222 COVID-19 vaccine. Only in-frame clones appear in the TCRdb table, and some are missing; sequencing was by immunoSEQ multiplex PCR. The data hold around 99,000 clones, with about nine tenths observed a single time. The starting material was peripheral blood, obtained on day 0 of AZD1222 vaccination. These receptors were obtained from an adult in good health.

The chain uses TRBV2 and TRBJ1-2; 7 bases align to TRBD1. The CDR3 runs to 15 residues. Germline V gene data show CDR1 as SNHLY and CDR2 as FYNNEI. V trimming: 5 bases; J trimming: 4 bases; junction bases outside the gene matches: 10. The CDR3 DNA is TGTGCCAGCAGTTATGGGACAGAAGACCCCTATGGCTACACCTTC. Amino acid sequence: CASSYGTEDPYGYTF.

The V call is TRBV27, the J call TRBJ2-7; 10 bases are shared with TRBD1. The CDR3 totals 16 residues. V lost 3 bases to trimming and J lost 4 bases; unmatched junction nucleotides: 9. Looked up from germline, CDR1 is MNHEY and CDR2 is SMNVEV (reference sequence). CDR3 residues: CASSLVSGTGAYEQYF. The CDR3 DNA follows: TGTGCCAGCAGTTTGGTATCCGGGACAGGGGCTTACGAGCAGTACTTC.

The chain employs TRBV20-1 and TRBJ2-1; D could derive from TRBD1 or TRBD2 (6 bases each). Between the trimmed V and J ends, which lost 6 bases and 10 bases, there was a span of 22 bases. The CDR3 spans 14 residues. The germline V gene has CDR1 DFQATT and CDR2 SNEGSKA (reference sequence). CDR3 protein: CSASPPRGLEEQFF. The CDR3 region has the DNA TGCAGTGCAAGTCCGCCCAGGGGACTGGAGGAGCAGTTCTTC.

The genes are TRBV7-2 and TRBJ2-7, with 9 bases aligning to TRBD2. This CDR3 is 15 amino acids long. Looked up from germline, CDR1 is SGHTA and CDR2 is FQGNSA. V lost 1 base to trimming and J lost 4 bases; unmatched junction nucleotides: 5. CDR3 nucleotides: TGTGCCAGCAGCTTAGATAGCGGGAGTATTTACGAGCAGTACTTC. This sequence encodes CASSLDSGSIYEQYF.

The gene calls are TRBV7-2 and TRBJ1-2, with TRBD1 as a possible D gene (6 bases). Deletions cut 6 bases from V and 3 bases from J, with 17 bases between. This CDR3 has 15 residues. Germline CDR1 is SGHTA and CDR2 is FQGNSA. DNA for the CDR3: TGTGCCAGCAGTCCCACAGGGATCAGAGACTATGGCTACACCTTC. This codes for CASSPTGIRDYGYTF.

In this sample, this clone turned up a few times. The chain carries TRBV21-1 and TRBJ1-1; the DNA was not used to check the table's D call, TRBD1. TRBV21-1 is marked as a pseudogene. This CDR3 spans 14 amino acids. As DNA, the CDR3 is TGTGCCAGCAGTAGTACAGGGGGTGGCACTGAAGCTTTCTTT. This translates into CASSSTGGGTEAFF.

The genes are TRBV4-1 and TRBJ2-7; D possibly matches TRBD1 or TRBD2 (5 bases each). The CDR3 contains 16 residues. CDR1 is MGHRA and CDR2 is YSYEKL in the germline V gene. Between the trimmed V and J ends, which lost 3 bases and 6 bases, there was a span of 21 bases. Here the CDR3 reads CASSQLAGTVTGEQYF. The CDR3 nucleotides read TGCGCCAGCAGCCAGCTAGCCGGGACCGTTACTGGCGAGCAGTACTTC.

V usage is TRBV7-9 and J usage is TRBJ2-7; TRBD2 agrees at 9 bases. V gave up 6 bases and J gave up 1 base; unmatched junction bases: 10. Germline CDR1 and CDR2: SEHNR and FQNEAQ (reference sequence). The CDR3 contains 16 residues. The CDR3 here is CASSLAGRLESYEQYF. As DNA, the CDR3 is TGTGCCAGCAGTCTAGCGGGGAGGCTTGAATCCTACGAGCAGTACTTC. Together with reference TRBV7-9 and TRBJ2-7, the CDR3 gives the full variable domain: DTGVSQNPRHKITKRGQNVTFRCDPISEHNRLYWYRQTLGQGPEFLTYFQNEAQLEKSRLLSDRFSAERPKGSFSTLEIQRTEQGDSAMYLCASSLAGRLESYEQYFGPGTRLTVT.

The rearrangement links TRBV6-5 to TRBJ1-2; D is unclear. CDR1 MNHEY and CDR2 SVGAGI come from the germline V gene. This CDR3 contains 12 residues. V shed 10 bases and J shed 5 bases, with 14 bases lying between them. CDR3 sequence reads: CATSIDIYGYTF. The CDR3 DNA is TGTGCCACCTCGATTGACATTTATGGCTACACCTTC.

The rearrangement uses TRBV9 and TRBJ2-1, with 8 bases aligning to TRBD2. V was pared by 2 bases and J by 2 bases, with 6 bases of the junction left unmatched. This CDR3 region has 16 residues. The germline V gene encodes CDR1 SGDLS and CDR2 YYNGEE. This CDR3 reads CASSVKRELPYNEQFF. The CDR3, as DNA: TGTGCCAGCAGCGTTAAGCGGGAGCTTCCCTACAATGAGCAGTTCTTC.

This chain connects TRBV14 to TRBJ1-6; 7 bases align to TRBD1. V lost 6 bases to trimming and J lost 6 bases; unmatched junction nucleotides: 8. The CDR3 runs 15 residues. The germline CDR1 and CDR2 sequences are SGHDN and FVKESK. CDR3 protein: CASSVTGTANSPLHF. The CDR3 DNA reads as TGTGCCAGCAGTGTCACCGGGACAGCTAATTCACCCCTCCACTTT.

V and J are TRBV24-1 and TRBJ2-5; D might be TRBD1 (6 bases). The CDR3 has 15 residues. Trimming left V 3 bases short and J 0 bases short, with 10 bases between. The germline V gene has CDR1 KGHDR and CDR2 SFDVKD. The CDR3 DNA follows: TGTGCCACCAGTGATCGGACAGCGTACCAAGAGACCCAGTACTTC. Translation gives CATSDRTAYQETQYF.

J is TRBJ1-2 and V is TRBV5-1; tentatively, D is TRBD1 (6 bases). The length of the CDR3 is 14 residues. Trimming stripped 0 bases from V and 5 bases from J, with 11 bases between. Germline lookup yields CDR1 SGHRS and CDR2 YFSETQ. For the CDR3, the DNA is TGCGCCAGCAGCTTGGTACAGGGAAGTTATGGCTACACCTTC. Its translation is CASSLVQGSYGYTF.

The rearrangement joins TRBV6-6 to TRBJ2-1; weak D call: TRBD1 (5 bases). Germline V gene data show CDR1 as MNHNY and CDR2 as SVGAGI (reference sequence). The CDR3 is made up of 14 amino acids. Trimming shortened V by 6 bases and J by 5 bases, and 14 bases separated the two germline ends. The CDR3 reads CASSGHRTNNEQFF. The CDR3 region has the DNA TGTGCCAGCAGCGGACATAGAACTAACAATGAGCAGTTCTTC.

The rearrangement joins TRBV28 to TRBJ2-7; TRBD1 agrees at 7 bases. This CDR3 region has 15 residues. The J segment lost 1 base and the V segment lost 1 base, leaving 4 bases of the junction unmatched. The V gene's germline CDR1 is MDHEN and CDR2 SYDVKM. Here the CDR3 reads CASSLYRDSSYEQYF. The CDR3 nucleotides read TGTGCCAGCAGTTTATACCGGGACAGTTCCTACGAGCAGTACTTC.

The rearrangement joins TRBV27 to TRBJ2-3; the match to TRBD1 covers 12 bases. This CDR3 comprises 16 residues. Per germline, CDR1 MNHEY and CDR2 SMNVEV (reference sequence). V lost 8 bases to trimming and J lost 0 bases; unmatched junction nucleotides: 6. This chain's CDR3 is CASRDRGLLSTDTQYF. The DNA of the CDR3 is TGTGCCAGCCGGGACAGGGGGCTCCTTAGCACAGATACGCAGTATTTT.

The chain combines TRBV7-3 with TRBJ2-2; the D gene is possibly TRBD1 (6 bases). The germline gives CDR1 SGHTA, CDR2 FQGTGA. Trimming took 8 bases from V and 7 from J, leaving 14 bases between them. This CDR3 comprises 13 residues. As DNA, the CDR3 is TGTGCCAGCCGTGGGACAACAAACGGGGAGCTGTTTTTT. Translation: CASRGTTNGELFF.

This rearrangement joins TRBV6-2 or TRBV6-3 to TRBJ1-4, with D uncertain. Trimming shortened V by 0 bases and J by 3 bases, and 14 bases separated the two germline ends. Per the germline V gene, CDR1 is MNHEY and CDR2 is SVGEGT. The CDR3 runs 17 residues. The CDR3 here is CASSYSAAPVPNEKLFF. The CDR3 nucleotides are TGTGCCAGCAGTTACTCCGCAGCTCCAGTACCTAATGAAAAACTGTTTTTT.

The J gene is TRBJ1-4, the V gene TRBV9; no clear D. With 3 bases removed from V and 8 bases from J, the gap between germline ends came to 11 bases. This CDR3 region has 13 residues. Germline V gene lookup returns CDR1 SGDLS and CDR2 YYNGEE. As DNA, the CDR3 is TGTGCCAGCAGCGCGGGGTTAATGGAAAAACTGTTTTTT. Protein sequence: CASSAGLMEKLFF.

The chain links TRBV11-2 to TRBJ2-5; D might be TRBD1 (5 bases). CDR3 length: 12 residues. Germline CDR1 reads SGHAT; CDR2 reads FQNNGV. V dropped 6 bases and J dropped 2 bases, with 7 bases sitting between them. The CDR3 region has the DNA TGTGCCAGCAGGACAGAGCAAGAGACCCAGTACTTC. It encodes CASRTEQETQYF.

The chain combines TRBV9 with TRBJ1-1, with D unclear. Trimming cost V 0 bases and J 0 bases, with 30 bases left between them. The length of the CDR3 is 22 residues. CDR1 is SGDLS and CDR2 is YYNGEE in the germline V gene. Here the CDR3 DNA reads TGTGCCAGCAGCGTAGCGTATCGGAGGCAGAGCCTAGGTAAAGGGATGAACACTGAAGCTTTCTTT. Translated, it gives CASSVAYRRQSLGKGMNTEAFF. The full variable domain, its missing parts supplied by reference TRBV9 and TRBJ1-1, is DSGVTQTPKHLITATGQRVTLRCSPRSGDLSVYWYQQSLDQGLQFLIQYYNGEERAKGNILERFSAQQFPDLHSELNLSSLELGDSALYFCASSVAYRRQSLGKGMNTEAFFGQGTRLTVV.